The rows below give T cell receptor beta chains drawn from one sample of a study of blood T cells in healthy people across ages. Each CDR3 protein gets one entry after TCRdb re-called the 5' RACE reads with MiXCR. The data show over 600,000 distinct CDR3 sequences, 20% to 25% seen once. The sequencing sample was made of blood. All receptors come from an older man in good health. CDR3s include the opening cysteine and the closing phenylalanine or tryptophan. Fields, in order: clone size, D gene, V gene, J gene, CDR3 protein, CDR3 DNA. A D gene is named only where the DNA matches it firmly. Rows give clone size only sometimes, using once, few, many, or a class for an expanded clone.

>many|.|TRBV27|TRBJ2-4
CASSLGGPNYKNIQYF
TGTGCCAGCAGTTTAGGAGGCCCTAATTATAAAAACATTCAGTACTTC
>many|TRBD2|TRBV20-1|TRBJ2-7
CSARGSSGSFNEQYF
TGCAGTGCTAGGGGATCTAGCGGGAGCTTCAACGAGCAGTACTTC
>few|TRBD1|TRBV18|TRBJ2-4
CASSRKPGQGNIQYF
TGTGCCAGCTCACGAAAGCCGGGACAGGGAAACATTCAGTACTTC
>.|TRBD2|TRBV28|TRBJ2-7
CASIASGRSYEQYF
TGTGCCAGCATTGCTAGCGGGAGAAGTTACGAGCAGTACTTT
>.|.|TRBV10-2|TRBJ2-1
CASRLDLTPSVEQFF
TGCGCCAGCAGGTTAGACCTTACGCCCAGTGTTGAGCAGTTCTTC
>few|TRBD2|TRBV6-2/TRBV6-3|TRBJ2-7
CASSALGLVGEQYF
TGTGCCAGCAGTGCCCTGGGACTAGTGGGAGAGCAGTACTTC
>.|TRBD2|TRBV11-2|TRBJ2-7
CASSLDRFRTSGRAEQYF
TGTGCCAGCAGCTTAGACCGATTCAGGACTAGCGGGAGAGCCGAGCAGTACTTC
>few|.|TRBV7-9|TRBJ2-1
CASSEAYEQFF
TGTGCCAGCAGCGAAGCCTATGAGCAGTTCTTC
>.|TRBD1|TRBV5-1|TRBJ2-2
CASSTGQITGELFF
TGCGCCAGCAGCACGGGACAGATCACCGGGGAGCTGTTTTTT
>.|TRBD1|TRBV28|TRBJ1-2
CASSFRDRSNYGYTF
TGTGCCAGCAGTTTTAGGGACAGGAGTAACTATGGCTACACCTTC
>few|TRBD1|TRBV5-1|TRBJ1-5
CASSLDPGGGQPQHF
TGCGCCAGCAGCTTGGACCCAGGGGGCGGACAGCCCCAGCATTTT
>.|.|TRBV12-3/TRBV12-4|TRBJ2-2
CASSLSTFGELFF
TGTGCCAGCAGTTTAAGTACTTTCGGGGAGCTGTTTTTT
>.|.|TRBV7-9|TRBJ2-7
CASSLGVGTEQYF
TGTGCCAGCAGCTTAGGGGTAGGGACCGAGCAGTACTTC
>.|.|TRBV20-1|TRBJ2-4
CSALFRGNIQYF
TGCAGTGCCCTCTTTCGGGGGAACATTCAGTACTTC
>.|TRBD1|TRBV9|TRBJ1-1
CASSKQGGVTEAFF
TGTGCCAGCAGCAAGCAGGGGGGGGTCACTGAAGCTTTCTTT
>.|.|TRBV20-1|TRBJ2-3
CSGGAAGQGDTQYF
TGCAGTGGTGGAGCAGCGGGACAAGGAGATACGCAGTATTTT
>.|TRBD2|TRBV20-1|TRBJ2-5
CSARLQTSGSLETQYF
TGCAGTGCCAGGCTACAGACTAGCGGGAGTTTAGAGACCCAGTACTTC
>few|TRBD2|TRBV7-2|TRBJ2-3
CASSLVHGRSTDTQYF
TGTGCCAGCAGCTTAGTTCACGGGAGGAGCACAGATACGCAGTATTTT
>few|TRBD2|TRBV2|TRBJ2-1
CASSEQTSGSNEQFF
TGTGCCAGCAGTGAACAGACTAGCGGGTCCAATGAGCAGTTCTTC
>.|.|TRBV5-5|TRBJ2-1
CASSWGLGGKGDNEQFF
TGTGCCAGCAGCTGGGGCTTGGGAGGGAAGGGGGACAATGAGCAGTTCTTC
>.|.|TRBV10-3|TRBJ2-5
CAISERLAETQYF
TGTGCCATCAGTGAGCGGCTAGCGGAGACCCAGTACTTC
>.|TRBD1|TRBV27|TRBJ1-1
CASRPRGQKMNTEAFF
TGTGCCAGCAGACCGAGGGGACAGAAAATGAACACTGAAGCTTTCTTT
>.|.|TRBV27|TRBJ1-1
CASSPQVNTEAFF
TGTGCCAGCAGCCCGCAGGTGAACACTGAAGCTTTCTTT
>few|TRBD2|TRBV28|TRBJ2-7
CASSPQGQGLAGINEQYF
TGTGCCAGCAGTCCACAGGGGCAGGGACTAGCGGGAATCAACGAGCAGTACTTC
>few|TRBD2|TRBV6-2/TRBV6-3|TRBJ2-7
CASRTLAGSNYEQYF
TGTGCCAGCAGAACTCTAGCGGGATCCAACTACGAGCAGTACTTC
>few|TRBD2|TRBV28|TRBJ2-5
CASSFPGVAGLETQYF
TGTGCCAGCAGTTTCCCCGGAGTAGCGGGATTGGAGACCCAGTACTTC
>.|.|TRBV18|TRBJ2-1
CASSPAEGYNEQFF
TGTGCCAGCTCACCAGCCGAGGGTTACAATGAGCAGTTCTTC
>.|.|TRBV7-2|TRBJ1-2
CASSFYVDGQGYTF
TGTGCCAGCAGCTTTTATGTCGACGGGCAGGGCTACACCTTC
>.|.|TRBV5-1|TRBJ2-7
CASSLDGGLYEQYF
TGCGCCAGCAGCTTGGACGGCGGCCTCTACGAGCAGTACTTC
>many|TRBD1|TRBV5-1|TRBJ1-6
CASSRRTGDNSPLHF
TGCGCCAGCAGCAGAAGGACAGGGGATAATTCACCCCTCCACTTT
>.|.|TRBV28|TRBJ1-2
CASSYQNGYTF
TGTGCCAGCAGCTACCAGAATGGCTACACCTTC
>few|.|TRBV7-2|TRBJ1-6
CASSFLMGPLHF
TGTGCCAGCAGCTTTCTTATGGGGCCCCTCCACTTT
>.|TRBD2|TRBV20-1|TRBJ2-1
CSARPLGGRYNEQFF
TGCAGTGCTAGACCGTTGGGCGGGAGGTACAATGAGCAGTTCTTC
>.|TRBD2|TRBV4-2|TRBJ2-5
CAGSPGLASPLEETQYF
TGTGCCGGCAGTCCGGGACTAGCGTCACCCTTGGAAGAGACCCAGTACTTC
>few|TRBD1|TRBV4-3|TRBJ1-1
CASSQGTGSAFF
TGCGCCAGCAGCCAAGGGACAGGTTCGGCTTTCTTT
>few|.|TRBV20-1|TRBJ2-7
CSARDPGTIHEQYF
TGCAGTGCTAGAGATCCAGGCACCATCCACGAGCAGTACTTC
>many|TRBD2|TRBV2|TRBJ2-7
CASSEAGLAGPEQYF
TGTGCCAGCAGTGAAGCAGGACTAGCGGGCCCCGAGCAGTACTTC
>.|TRBD1|TRBV20-1|TRBJ2-1
CSALKGALNEQFF
TGCAGTGCCCTTAAGGGGGCCCTCAATGAGCAGTTCTTC
>.|TRBD2|TRBV2|TRBJ2-5
CASRPGLAGEYAETQYF
TGTGCCAGCAGGCCCGGACTAGCGGGAGAATACGCAGAGACCCAGTACTTC
>.|.|TRBV4-1|TRBJ1-2
CASSQDLAGTRDSYTF
TGCGCCAGCAGCCAAGATCTCGCCGGGACCCGTGATAGCTACACCTTC
>many|.|TRBV2|TRBJ2-1
CASDSSSYNEQFF
TGTGCTAGTGACTCGAGCTCCTACAATGAGCAGTTCTTC
>.|TRBD2|TRBV6-5|TRBJ2-7
CASSPMTSGTYEQYF
TGTGCCAGCAGTCCCATGACTAGCGGGACTTACGAGCAGTACTTC
>.|.|TRBV28|TRBJ1-5
CASRLEDQPQHF
TGTGCCAGCAGACTCGAGGATCAGCCCCAGCATTTT
>.|.|TRBV10-1|TRBJ2-1
CASNDVGNGLYNEQFF
TGCGCCAGCAACGACGTTGGGAACGGGTTATACAATGAGCAGTTCTTC